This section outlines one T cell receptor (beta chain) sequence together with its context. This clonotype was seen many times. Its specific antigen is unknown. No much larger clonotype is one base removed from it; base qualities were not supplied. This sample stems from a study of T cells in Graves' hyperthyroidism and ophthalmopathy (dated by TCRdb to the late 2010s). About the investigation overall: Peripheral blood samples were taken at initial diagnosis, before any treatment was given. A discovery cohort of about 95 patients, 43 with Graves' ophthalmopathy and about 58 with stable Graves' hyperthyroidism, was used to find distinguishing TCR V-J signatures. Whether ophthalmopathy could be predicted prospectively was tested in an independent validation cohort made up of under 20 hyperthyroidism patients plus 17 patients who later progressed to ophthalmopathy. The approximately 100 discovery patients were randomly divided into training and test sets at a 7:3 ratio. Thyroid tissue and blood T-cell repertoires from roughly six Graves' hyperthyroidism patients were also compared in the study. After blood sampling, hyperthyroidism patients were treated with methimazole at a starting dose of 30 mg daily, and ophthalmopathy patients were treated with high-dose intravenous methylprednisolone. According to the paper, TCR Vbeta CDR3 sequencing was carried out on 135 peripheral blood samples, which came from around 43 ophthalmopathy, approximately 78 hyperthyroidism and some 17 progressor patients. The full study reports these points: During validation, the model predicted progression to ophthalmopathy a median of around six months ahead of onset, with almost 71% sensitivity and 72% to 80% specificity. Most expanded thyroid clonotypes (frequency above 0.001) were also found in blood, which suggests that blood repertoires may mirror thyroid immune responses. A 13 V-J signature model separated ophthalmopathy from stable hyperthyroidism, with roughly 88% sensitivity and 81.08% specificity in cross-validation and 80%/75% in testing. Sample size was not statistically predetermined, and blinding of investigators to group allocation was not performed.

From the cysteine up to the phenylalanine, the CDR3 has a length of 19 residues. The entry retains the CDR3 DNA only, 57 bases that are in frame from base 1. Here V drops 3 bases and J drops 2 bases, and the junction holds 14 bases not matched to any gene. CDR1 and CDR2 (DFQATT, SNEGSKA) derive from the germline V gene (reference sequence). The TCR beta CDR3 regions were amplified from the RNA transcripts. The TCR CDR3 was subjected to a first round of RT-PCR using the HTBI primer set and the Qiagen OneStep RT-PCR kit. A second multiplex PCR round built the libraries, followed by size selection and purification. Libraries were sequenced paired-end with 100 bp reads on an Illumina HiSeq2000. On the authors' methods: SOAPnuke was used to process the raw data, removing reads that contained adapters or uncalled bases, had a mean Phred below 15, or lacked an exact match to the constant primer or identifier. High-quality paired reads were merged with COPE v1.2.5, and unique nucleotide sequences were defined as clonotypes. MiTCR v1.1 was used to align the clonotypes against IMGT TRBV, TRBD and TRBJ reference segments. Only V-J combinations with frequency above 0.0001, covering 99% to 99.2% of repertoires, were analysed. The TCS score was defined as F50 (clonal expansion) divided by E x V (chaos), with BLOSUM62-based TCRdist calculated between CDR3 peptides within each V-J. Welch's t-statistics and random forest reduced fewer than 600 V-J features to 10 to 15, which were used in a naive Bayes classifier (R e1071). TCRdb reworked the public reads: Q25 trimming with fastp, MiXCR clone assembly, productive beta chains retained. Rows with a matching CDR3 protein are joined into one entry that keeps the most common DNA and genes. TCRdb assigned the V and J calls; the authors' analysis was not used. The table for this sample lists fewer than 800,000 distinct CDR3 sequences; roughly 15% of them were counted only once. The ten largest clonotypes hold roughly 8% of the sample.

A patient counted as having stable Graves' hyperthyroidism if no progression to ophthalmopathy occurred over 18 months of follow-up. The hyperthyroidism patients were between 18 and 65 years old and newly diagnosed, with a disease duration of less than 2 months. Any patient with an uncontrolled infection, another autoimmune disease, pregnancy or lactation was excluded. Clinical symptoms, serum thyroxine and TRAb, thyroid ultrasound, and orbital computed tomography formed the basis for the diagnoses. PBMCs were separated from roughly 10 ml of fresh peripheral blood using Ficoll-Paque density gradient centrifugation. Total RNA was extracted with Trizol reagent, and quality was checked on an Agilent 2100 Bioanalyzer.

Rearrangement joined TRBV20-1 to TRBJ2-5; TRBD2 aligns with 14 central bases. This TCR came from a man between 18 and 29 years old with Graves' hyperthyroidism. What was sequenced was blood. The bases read TGCAGTGCTAGTGGGTCCGTGGGACTAGCGGGAGTTCTTCAAGAGACCCAGTACTTC. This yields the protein CSASGSVGLAGVLQETQYF.